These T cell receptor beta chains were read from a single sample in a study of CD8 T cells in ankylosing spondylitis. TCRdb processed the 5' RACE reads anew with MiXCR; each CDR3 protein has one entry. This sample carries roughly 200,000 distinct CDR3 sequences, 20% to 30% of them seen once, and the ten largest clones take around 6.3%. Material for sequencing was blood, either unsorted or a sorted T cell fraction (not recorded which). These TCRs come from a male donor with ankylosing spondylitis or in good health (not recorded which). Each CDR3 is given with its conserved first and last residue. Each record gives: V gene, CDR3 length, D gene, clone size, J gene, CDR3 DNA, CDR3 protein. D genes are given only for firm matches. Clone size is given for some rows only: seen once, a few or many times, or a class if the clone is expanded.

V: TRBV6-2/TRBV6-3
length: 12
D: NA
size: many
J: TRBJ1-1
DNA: TGTGCCAGCAAGCCGGAGTTCACTGAAGCTTTCTTT
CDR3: CASKPEFTEAFF

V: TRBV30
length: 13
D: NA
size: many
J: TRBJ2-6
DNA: TGTGCCTGTTCTCTCTCTGGGGCCAACGTCCTGACTTTC
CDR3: CACSLSGANVLTF

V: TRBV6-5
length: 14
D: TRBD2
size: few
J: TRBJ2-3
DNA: TGTGCCAGCAGTTACCCTAGCGGGAGCCATACGCAGTATTTT
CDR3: CASSYPSGSHTQYF

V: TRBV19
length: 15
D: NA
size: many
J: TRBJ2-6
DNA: TGTGCCAGTGGGGGAATGTTCTCTGGGGCCAACGTCCTGACTTTC
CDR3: CASGGMFSGANVLTF

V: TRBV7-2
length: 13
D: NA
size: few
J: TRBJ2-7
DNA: TGTGCCAGCAGCTTATTCGGTGTCCACGAGCAGTACTTC
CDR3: CASSLFGVHEQYF

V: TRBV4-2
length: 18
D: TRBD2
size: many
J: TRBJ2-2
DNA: TGTGCCAGCAGCCAAGTAGTGGGCGGGAGGGTTGGCACCGGGGAGCTGTTTTTT
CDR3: CASSQVVGGRVGTGELFF

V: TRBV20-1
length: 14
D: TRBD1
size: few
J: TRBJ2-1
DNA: TGCAGTGCTGCCGACAGGGGCTTCTACAATGAGCAGTTCTTC
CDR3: CSAADRGFYNEQFF

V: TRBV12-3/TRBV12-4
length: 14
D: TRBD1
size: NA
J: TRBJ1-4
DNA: TGTGCCAGCAGTTTTAGGACAGGGGGTGAAAAACTGTTTTTT
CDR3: CASSFRTGGEKLFF

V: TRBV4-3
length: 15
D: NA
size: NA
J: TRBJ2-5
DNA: TGCGCCAGCAGCCAAGATCACGCGGTCTGGGGGACCCAGTACTTC
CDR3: CASSQDHAVWGTQYF

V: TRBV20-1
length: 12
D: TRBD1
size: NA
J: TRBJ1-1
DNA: TGCAGTGCAAGCGACAGGGCCACTGAAGCTTTCTTT
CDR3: CSASDRATEAFF

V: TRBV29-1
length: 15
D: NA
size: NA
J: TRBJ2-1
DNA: TGCAGCGCCTTTCGCCGGGACCAAGAAGGCAATGAGCAGTTCTTC
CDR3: CSAFRRDQEGNEQFF

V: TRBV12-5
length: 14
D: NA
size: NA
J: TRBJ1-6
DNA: TGTGCTAGTGGTCTCTACGGCGAGAATTCACCCCTCCACTTT
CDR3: CASGLYGENSPLHF

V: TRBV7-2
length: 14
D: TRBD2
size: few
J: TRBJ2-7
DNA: TGTGCCAGCAGCTTAGCCCTAGCGGACTACGAGCAGTACTTC
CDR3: CASSLALADYEQYF

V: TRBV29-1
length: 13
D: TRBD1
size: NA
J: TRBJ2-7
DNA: TGCAGCATCTGGACAGGGGTTCGCTACGAGCAGTACTTC
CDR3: CSIWTGVRYEQYF

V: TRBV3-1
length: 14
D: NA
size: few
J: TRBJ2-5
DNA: TGTGCCAGCAGCCTGCTTGGCGGCGGGGAGACCCAGTACTTC
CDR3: CASSLLGGGETQYF

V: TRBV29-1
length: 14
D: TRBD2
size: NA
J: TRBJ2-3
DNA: TGCAGCGTTGCCACTAGCGGGCCTACAGATACGCAGTATTTT
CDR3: CSVATSGPTDTQYF

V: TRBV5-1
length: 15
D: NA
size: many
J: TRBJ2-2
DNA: TGCGCCAGCAGCTGGTCTCCAGCCGGAGGCGGGGAGCTGTTTTTT
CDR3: CASSWSPAGGGELFF

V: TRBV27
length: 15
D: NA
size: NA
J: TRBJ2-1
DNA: TGTGCCAGCAGAAAGACTAGTACCTCCTACAATGAGCAGTTCTTC
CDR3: CASRKTSTSYNEQFF

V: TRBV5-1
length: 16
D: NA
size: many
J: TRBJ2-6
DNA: TGCGCCAGCAGCTTGGGACAGGCCTCTGGGGCCAACGTCCTGACTTTC
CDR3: CASSLGQASGANVLTF

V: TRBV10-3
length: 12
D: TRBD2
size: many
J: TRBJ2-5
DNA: TGTGCCTCCGGGGGGGTGGCTGAGACCCAGTACTTC
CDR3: CASGGVAETQYF

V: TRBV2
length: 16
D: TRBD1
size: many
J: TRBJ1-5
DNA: TGTGCCAGCAGTGCTGTGTGGGGACAGGGAACTCAGCCCCAGCATTTT
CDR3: CASSAVWGQGTQPQHF

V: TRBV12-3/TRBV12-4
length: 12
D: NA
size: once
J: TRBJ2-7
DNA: TGTGCCAGCAGCCCACTTCCCTACGAGCAGTACTTC
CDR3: CASSPLPYEQYF

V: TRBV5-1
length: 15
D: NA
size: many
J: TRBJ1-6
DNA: TGCGCCAGCAGCTTGGATCCAGGGGCAAATTCACCCCTCCACTTT
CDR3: CASSLDPGANSPLHF

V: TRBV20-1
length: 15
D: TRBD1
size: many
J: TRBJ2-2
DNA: TGCAGTGCTACCGGACAGGGTGTGGGAACCGGGGAGCTGTTTTTT
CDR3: CSATGQGVGTGELFF

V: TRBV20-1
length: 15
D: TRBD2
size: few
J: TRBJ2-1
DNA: TGCAGTGCTCGGACTAGCGGGACACCCTACAATGAGCAGTTCTTC
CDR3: CSARTSGTPYNEQFF